The rows below give T cell receptor beta chains drawn from one sample of a study of T cell responses to AZD1222 COVID-19 vaccine. Sequencing used immunoSEQ multiplex PCR; TCRdb keeps in-frame clones, though not all of them. This repertoire shows about 170,000 clones, roughly 85% found once; its top ten account for 0.85% to 1.1%. This specimen was peripheral blood, taken 28 days after the second AZD1222 dose. The receptors were gathered from an adult who received the AZD1222 COVID-19 vaccine. CDR3s include the opening cysteine and the closing phenylalanine or tryptophan. Each record gives: J gene, V gene, clone size, D gene, CDR3 DNA, CDR3 protein. A D gene is named only where the DNA matches it firmly. Only part of the rows carry a size: once, few, many, or a class if the clone is expanded.

>TRBJ1-4|TRBV9|.|.
TGTGCCAGCAGCGTAGCAACCCAGGCTAATGAAAAACTGTTTTTT
CASSVATQANEKLFF
>TRBJ2-2|TRBV2|.|.
TGTGCCAGCAGTCCTTTCTCGAACACCGGGGAGCTGTTTTTT
CASSPFSNTGELFF
>TRBJ2-5|TRBV11-2|.|.
TGTGCCAGCAGCTCCAACAGGGTTATGGGGGAGACCCAGTACTTC
CASSSNRVMGETQYF
>TRBJ2-7|TRBV5-1|.|TRBD1
TGCGCCAGCAGCTTAGAGGGGGCGGTCTACGAGCAGTACTTC
CASSLEGAVYEQYF
>TRBJ2-7|TRBV3-1/TRBV3-2|.|.
TGTGCCAGCAGCGGACTCAACTACGAGCAGTACTTC
CASSGLNYEQYF
>TRBJ1-3|TRBV9|.|.
TGTGCCAGCAGCGTAGATGGGGGCCCGGAAGGAAACACCATATATTTT
CASSVDGGPEGNTIYF
>TRBJ1-2|TRBV19|.|.
TGTGCCAGTAGTAAGACAGACGCCCTTAACTATGGCTACACCTTC
CASSKTDALNYGYTF
>TRBJ2-7|TRBV19|.|.
TGTGCCAGTTCTTTTTCGCCGGGACAATGGGAGCAGTACTTC
CASSFSPGQWEQYF
>TRBJ2-3|TRBV19|once|.
TGTGCCAGTAGTATGCCGGGTACGCAGTATTTT
CASSMPGTQYF
>TRBJ2-2|TRBV7-9|few|TRBD2
TGTGCCAGCCTTAGCGGGAGGAACACCGGGGAGCTGTTTTTT
CASLSGRNTGELFF
>TRBJ1-4|TRBV4-2|.|.
TGTGCCAGCAGCCAAGGTCCGCAGGGAGCGGCTAATGAAAAACTGTTTTTT
CASSQGPQGAANEKLFF
>TRBJ1-1|TRBV3-1/TRBV3-2|.|TRBD1
TGTGCCAGCAGCCTTGGACAGGGTGAAGCTTTCTTT
CASSLGQGEAFF
>TRBJ1-3|TRBV7-9|.|.
TGTGCCAGCAGCTTAGGTACTCCGGGGACGGTCTCTGGAAACACCATATATTTT
CASSLGTPGTVSGNTIYF
>TRBJ2-1|TRBV3-1/TRBV3-2|.|TRBD2
TGTGCCAGCAGCCAAGTGAGACTAAAGCGGGGGGGATACAATGAGCAGTTCTTC
CASSQVRLKRGGYNEQFF
>TRBJ1-1|TRBV3-1/TRBV3-2|.|.
TGTGCCAGCAGCTTCTCCCTGGGCACTGAAGCTTTCTTT
CASSFSLGTEAFF
>TRBJ1-1|TRBV10-1|.|.
TGCGCCAGCAGTGAAAGACCGCTGAACACTGAAGCTTTCTTT
CASSERPLNTEAFF
>TRBJ1-1|TRBV19|.|.
TGTGCCAGTAGTATACAGGGGATGAACACTGAAGCTTTCTTT
CASSIQGMNTEAFF
>TRBJ2-4|TRBV10-2|.|TRBD1
TGCGCCAGCACAAGGACAGGGCCCAAAAACATTCAGTACTTC
CASTRTGPKNIQYF
>TRBJ2-1|TRBV2|once|.
TGTGCCAGCAGTGAAACAGGGGAGGACAATGAGCAGTTCTTC
CASSETGEDNEQFF
>TRBJ1-1|TRBV5-1|.|.
TGCGCCAGCAGCTTGCGCAGGGCGAACACTGAAGCTTTCTTT
CASSLRRANTEAFF
>TRBJ2-1|TRBV4-2|.|.
TGTGCCAGCAGCCAAGATGTCCTAGCCCGCAATGAGCAGTTCTTC
CASSQDVLARNEQFF
>TRBJ2-5|TRBV19|.|.
TGTGCCAGTAGTATATGGGGCAGGGGGGCAGAGACCCAGTACTTC
CASSIWGRGAETQYF
>TRBJ2-1|TRBV6-5|.|TRBD1
TGTGCCAGCAGTTACGGTGGGACAGGGGGCCACAATGAGCAGTTCTTC
CASSYGGTGGHNEQFF
>TRBJ2-1|TRBV7-2|.|TRBD2
TGTGCCAGCAGCTTAGCCAAATTTAGCGGGGTGTTGACCTACAATGAGCAGTTCTTC
CASSLAKFSGVLTYNEQFF
>TRBJ1-2|TRBV6-2/TRBV6-3|.|.
TGTGCCAGCAGCCTTACTTGGGTTTATGGCTACACCTTC
CASSLTWVYGYTF
>TRBJ2-1|TRBV19|.|TRBD2
TGTGCCAGTAAATATAGCGGGGGGGCCACTGAGCAGTTCTTC
CASKYSGGATEQFF
>TRBJ1-2|TRBV5-5|.|TRBD1
TGTGCCAGCAGCACAGCCGGGACAGAGACCCGCATTGGGGATGGCTACACCTTC
CASSTAGTETRIGDGYTF
>TRBJ1-2|TRBV5-4|.|TRBD1
TGTGCCAGCAGCTACAGGGGTATCGAGGGCTACACCTTC
CASSYRGIEGYTF
>TRBJ1-3|TRBV19|.|TRBD1
TGTGCCAGTAGTGAAAGAGTCCGGACAGGGCCCTTCTCTGGAAACACCATATATTTT
CASSERVRTGPFSGNTIYF
>TRBJ2-3|TRBV7-2|.|.
TGTGCCAGCAGCTTAGGGGCGCAGGAGGCGCAGTATTTT
CASSLGAQEAQYF
>TRBJ2-7|TRBV4-2|few|TRBD2
TGTGCCAGCAGCCAACAACTAGCGGGGGGTAGCGACGAGCAGTACTTC
CASSQQLAGGSDEQYF
>TRBJ2-2|TRBV7-2|.|.
TGTGCCAGCTCCTGGGGCTTTTACACCGGGGAGCTGTTTTTT
CASSWGFYTGELFF
>TRBJ1-2|TRBV5-4|.|TRBD1
TGTGCCAGCAGCTTACAGACAGGGTACTATGGCTACACCTTC
CASSLQTGYYGYTF
>TRBJ1-5|TRBV6-1|.|.
TGTGCCAGCAGTGAAGGGGTCGTCAATCAGCCCCAGCATTTT
CASSEGVVNQPQHF
>TRBJ1-5|TRBV6-2/TRBV6-3|once|.
TGTGCCAGCAGTTACACGGCCCAGGTTGGGCCCCAGCATTTT
CASSYTAQVGPQHF
>TRBJ2-5|TRBV5-5|once|.
TGTGCCAGCGGGGTGGGGGTCCCCCAAGAGACCCAGTACTTC
CASGVGVPQETQYF
>TRBJ2-5|TRBV10-3|.|.
TGTGCCATCAGTGAAAGGAACAGGGTGATCCAAGAGACCCAGTACTTC
CAISERNRVIQETQYF
>TRBJ1-2|TRBV3-1/TRBV3-2|.|TRBD1
TGTGCCAGCAGCCCATTCGGACAGGGAGGAAGCTATGGCTACACCTTC
CASSPFGQGGSYGYTF
>TRBJ2-1|TRBV4-1|.|TRBD2
TGCGCCAGCAGCCAAGAGCGGGGCGGGGGGGCTACATACAATGAGCAGTTCTTC
CASSQERGGGATYNEQFF
>TRBJ2-2|TRBV19|.|.
TGTGCCAGTAGTTACAGGGCGGCCACCGGGGAGCTGTTTTTT
CASSYRAATGELFF
>TRBJ2-3|TRBV7-6|few|.
TGTGCCAGCAGCTCCCGGGACACGAACACAGATACGCAGTATTTT
CASSSRDTNTDTQYF
>TRBJ2-1|TRBV6-5|once|TRBD1
TGTGCCAGCAGTAACTCCGGGACAGGGTTGTTCAATGAGCAGTTCTTC
CASSNSGTGLFNEQFF
>TRBJ1-1|TRBV6-5|.|TRBD1
TGTGCCAGCGGGACAGGGGCCCAGAACACTGAAGCTTTCTTT
CASGTGAQNTEAFF
>TRBJ2-2|TRBV15|few|.
TGTGCCACCAGCAGAGATAGAGACGTATCAAACACCGGGGAGCTGTTTTTT
CATSRDRDVSNTGELFF
>TRBJ2-3|TRBV18|.|.
TGTGCCAGCTCACCACCCAGCCACACAGATACGCAGTATTTT
CASSPPSHTDTQYF
>TRBJ2-7|TRBV12-3/TRBV12-4|.|.
TGTGCCAGCAGTGTGTCCTACGAGCAGTACTTC
CASSVSYEQYF
>TRBJ2-7|TRBV2|.|TRBD1
TGTGCCAGCAGTGAAAAGGGGGCTCAGTACTTC
CASSEKGAQYF
>TRBJ2-7|TRBV5-1|few|.
TGCGCCAGCAGCTTGGAAGGGCCGCCCTACGAGCAGTACTTC
CASSLEGPPYEQYF
>TRBJ2-1|TRBV10-3|.|TRBD2
TGTGCCATCAGTACCGAGCGGGGGGGTTACAATGAGCAGTTCTTC
CAISTERGGYNEQFF
>TRBJ2-5|TRBV4-2|.|TRBD1
TGTGCCAGCAGCCAAGATTCACAGGGGGCAGAGACCCAGTACTTC
CASSQDSQGAETQYF
>TRBJ2-2|TRBV6-5|once|TRBD1
TGTGCCAGCACCAAATTACCGACAGGGTCCGGGGAGCTGTTTTTT
CASTKLPTGSGELFF
>TRBJ2-7|TRBV6-5|.|TRBD2
TGTGCCAGCAGTTCGAGCGGGGGCCCTCGGGAGCAGTACTTC
CASSSSGGPREQYF
>TRBJ1-1|TRBV7-9|.|.
TGTGCCAGCAGCTTGGGAGAGGGCATGAACACTGAAGCTTTCTTT
CASSLGEGMNTEAFF
>TRBJ1-2|TRBV14|.|.
TGTGCCAGCAGCCAAGATCCTATGACAGCTCTAACTAACTATGGCTACACCTTC
CASSQDPMTALTNYGYTF
>TRBJ2-5|TRBV5-1|.|TRBD2
TGCGCCAGCAGCTCTCTAGCGGGGGGCTATGAGACCCAGTACTTC
CASSSLAGGYETQYF
>TRBJ1-4|TRBV4-1|.|TRBD1
TGCGCCAGCAGATTTCCGGGACAGACTAATGAAAAACTGTTTTTT
CASRFPGQTNEKLFF